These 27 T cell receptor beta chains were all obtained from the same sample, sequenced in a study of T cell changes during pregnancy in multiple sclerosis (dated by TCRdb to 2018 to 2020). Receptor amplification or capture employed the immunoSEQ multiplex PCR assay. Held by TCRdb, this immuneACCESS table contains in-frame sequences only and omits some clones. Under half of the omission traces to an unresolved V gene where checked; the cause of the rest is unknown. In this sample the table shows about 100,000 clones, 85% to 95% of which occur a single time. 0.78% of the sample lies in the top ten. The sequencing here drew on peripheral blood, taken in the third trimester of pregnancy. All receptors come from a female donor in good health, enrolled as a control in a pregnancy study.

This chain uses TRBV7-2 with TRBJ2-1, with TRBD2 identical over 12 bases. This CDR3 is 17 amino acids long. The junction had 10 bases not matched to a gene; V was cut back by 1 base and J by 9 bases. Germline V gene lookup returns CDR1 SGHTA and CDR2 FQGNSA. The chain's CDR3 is CASSLVGASGGASEQFF. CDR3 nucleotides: TGTGCCAGCAGCTTAGTAGGGGCTAGCGGGGGGGCTAGTGAGCAGTTCTTC.

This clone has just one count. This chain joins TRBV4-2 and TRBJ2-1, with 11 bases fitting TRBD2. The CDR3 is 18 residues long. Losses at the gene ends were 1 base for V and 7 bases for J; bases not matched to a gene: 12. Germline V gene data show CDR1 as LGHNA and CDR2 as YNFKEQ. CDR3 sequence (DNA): TGTGCCAGCAGCCAAGGATCTAGCGGGGGGCACCGAGGGAATGAGCAGTTCTTC. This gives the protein CASSQGSSGGHRGNEQFF.

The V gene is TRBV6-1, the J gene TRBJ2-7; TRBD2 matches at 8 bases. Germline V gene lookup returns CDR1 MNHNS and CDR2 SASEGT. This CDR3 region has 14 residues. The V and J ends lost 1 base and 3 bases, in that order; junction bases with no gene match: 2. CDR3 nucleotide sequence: TGTGCCAGCAGTGAAGGGGCGGGGGGCTACGAGCAGTACTTC. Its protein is CASSEGAGGYEQYF.

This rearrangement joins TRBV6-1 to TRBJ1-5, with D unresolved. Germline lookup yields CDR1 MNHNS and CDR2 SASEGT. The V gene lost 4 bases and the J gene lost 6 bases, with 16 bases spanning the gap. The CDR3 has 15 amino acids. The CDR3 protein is CASSGGRGSVQPQHF. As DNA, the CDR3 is TGTGCCAGCAGTGGCGGACGAGGGAGCGTTCAGCCCCAGCATTTT.

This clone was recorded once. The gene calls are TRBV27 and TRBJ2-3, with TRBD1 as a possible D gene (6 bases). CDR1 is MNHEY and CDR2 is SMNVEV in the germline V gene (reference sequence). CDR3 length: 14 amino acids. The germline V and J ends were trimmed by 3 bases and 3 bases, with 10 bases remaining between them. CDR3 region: CASSFPGQTDTQYF. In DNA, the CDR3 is TGTGCCAGCAGTTTTCCTGGACAGACAGATACGCAGTATTTT.

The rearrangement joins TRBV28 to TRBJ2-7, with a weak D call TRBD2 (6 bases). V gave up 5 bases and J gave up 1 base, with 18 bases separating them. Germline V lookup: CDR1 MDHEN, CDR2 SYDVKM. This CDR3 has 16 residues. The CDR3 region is CASSRTPPEGSYEQYF. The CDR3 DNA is TGTGCCAGCAGTAGAACACCCCCGGAGGGTTCCTACGAGCAGTACTTC. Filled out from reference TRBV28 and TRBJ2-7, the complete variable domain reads DVKVTQSSRYLVKRTGEKVFLECVQDMDHENMFWYRQDPGLGLRLIYFSYDVKMKEKGDIPEGYSVSREKKERFSLILESASTNQTSMYLCASSRTPPEGSYEQYFGPGTRLTVT.

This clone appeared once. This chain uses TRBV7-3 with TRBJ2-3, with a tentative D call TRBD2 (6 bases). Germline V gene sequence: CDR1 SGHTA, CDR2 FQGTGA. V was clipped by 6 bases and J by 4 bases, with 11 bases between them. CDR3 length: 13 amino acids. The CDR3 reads CASSTGLSDTQYF. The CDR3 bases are TGTGCCAGCAGTACGGGACTTTCAGATACGCAGTATTTT.

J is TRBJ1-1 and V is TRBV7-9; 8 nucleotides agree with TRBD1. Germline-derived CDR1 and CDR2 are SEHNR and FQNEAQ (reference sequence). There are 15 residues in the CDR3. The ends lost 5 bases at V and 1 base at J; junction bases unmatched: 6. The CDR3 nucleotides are TGTGCCAGCAGCCTACGGACAGGGAGGAACACTGAAGCTTTCTTT. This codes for CASSLRTGRNTEAFF.

The CDR3 loop is CAIRGYGGNEQYF. The CDR3 DNA sequence: TGTGCCATCCGTGGTTATGGAGGAAACGAGCAGTACTTC. The V and J genes are TRBV7-6 and TRBJ2-7; D might be TRBD2 (5 bases). The CDR3 covers 13 residues. Germline V CDR1 and CDR2: SGHVS, FNYEAQ. V was shortened by 10 bases and J by 5 bases, with 18 bases between the two germline ends.

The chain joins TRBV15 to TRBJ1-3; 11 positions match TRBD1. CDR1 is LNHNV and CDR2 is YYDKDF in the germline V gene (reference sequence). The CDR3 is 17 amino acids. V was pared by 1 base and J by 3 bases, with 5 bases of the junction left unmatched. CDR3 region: CATSRARTGGFGNTIYF. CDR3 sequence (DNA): TGTGCCACCAGCAGAGCCCGGACAGGGGGCTTTGGAAACACCATATATTTT.

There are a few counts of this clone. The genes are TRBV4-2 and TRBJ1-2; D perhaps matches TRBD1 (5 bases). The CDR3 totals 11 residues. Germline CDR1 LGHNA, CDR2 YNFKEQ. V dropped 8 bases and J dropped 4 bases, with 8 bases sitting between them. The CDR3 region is CASSGSYGYTF. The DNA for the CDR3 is TGTGCCAGCTCAGGGTCCTATGGCTACACCTTC.

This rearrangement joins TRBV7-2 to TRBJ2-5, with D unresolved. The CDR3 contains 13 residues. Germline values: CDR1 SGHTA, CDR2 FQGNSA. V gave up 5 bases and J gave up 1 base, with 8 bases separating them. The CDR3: CASSLKVQETQYF. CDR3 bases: TGTGCCAGCAGCCTAAAAGTCCAAGAGACCCAGTACTTC.

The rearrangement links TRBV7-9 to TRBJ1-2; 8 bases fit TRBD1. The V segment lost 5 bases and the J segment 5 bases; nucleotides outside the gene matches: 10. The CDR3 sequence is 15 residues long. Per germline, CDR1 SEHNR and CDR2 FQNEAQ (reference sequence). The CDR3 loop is CASSISGTGAYGYTF. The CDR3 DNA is TGTGCCAGCAGCATATCCGGGACAGGTGCTTATGGCTACACCTTC. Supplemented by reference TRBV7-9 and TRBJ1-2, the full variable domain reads DTGVSQNPRHKITKRGQNVTFRCDPISEHNRLYWYRQTLGQGPEFLTYFQNEAQLEKSRLLSDRFSAERPKGSFSTLEIQRTEQGDSAMYLCASSISGTGAYGYTFGSGTRLTVV.

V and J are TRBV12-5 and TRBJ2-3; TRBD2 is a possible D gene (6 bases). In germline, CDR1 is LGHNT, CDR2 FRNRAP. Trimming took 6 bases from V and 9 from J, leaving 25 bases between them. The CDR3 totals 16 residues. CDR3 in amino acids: CASGEGPSDAMETQYF. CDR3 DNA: TGTGCTAGTGGGGAGGGGCCATCCGACGCTATGGAGACGCAGTATTTT.

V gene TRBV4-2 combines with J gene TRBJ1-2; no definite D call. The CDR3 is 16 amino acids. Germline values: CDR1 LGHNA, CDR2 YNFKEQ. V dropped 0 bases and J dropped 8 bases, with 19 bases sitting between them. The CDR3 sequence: CASSQEQAAGLRGYTF. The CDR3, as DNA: TGTGCCAGCAGCCAAGAACAAGCCGCCGGGTTGAGGGGCTACACCTTC.

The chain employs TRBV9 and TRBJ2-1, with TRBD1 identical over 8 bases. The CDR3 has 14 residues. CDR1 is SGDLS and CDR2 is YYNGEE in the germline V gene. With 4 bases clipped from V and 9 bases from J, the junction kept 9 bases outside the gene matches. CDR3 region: CASSKGQVVSEQFF. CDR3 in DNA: TGTGCCAGCAGCAAGGGACAGGTAGTTTCTGAGCAGTTCTTC.

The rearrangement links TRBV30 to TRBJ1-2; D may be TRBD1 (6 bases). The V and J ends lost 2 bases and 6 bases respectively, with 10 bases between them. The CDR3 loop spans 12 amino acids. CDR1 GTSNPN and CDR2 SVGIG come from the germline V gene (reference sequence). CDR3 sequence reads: CAWSFSGDGYTF. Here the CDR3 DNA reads TGTGCCTGGAGTTTTTCAGGGGATGGCTACACCTTC.

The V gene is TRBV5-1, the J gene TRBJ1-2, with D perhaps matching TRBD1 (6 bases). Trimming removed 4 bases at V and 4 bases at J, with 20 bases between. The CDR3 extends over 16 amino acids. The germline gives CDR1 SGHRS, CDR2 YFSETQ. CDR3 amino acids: CASSPSTVAGAYGYTF. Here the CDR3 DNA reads TGCGCCAGCAGCCCTTCCACCGTTGCAGGGGCCTATGGCTACACCTTC.

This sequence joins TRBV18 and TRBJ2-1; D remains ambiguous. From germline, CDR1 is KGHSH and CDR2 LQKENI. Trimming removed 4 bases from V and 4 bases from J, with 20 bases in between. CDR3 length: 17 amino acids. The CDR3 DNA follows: TGTGCCAGCTCACTGAGATCGGAGATTACTTCTTACAATGAGCAGTTCTTC. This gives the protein CASSLRSEITSYNEQFF.

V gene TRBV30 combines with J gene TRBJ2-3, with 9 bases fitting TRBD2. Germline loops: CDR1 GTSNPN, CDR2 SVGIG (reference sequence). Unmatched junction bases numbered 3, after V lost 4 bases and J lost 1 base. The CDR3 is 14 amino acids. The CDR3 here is CAWKVAGGTDTQYF. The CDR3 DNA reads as TGTGCCTGGAAGGTAGCGGGAGGCACAGATACGCAGTATTTT.

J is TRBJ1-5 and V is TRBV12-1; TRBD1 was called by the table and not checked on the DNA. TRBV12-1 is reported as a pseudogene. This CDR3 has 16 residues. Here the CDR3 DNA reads TGTGCCAGCAGCTTTGCCGGACAGGGTAAAGGTCAGCCCCAGCATTTT. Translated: CASSFAGQGKGQPQHF.

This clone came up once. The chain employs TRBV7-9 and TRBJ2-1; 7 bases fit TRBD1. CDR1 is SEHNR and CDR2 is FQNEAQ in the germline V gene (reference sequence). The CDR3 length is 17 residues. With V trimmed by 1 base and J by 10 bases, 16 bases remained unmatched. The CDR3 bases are TGTGCCAGCAGCTTAGACACTAGGACAGGAAGGTTCGCAGAGCAGTTCTTC. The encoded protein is CASSLDTRTGRFAEQFF. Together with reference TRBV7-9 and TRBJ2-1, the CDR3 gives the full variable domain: DTGVSQNPRHKITKRGQNVTFRCDPISEHNRLYWYRQTLGQGPEFLTYFQNEAQLEKSRLLSDRFSAERPKGSFSTLEIQRTEQGDSAMYLCASSLDTRTGRFAEQFFGPGTRLTVL.

The CDR3 loop reads CASRDTGTGGVYEQYF. As DNA, the CDR3 is TGTGCCAGCAGGGATACCGGGACAGGGGGTGTCTACGAGCAGTACTTC. The V gene is TRBV27, the J gene TRBJ2-7, with 11 bases identical to TRBD1. CDR3 size: 16 residues. V lost 6 bases, J lost 3 bases, and 10 bases stayed unmatched. CDR1 MNHEY and CDR2 SMNVEV come from the germline V gene (reference sequence).

CDR3 amino acids: CASSFDSATNEKLFF. CDR3 nucleotides: TGTGCCAGCAGCTTCGACAGTGCAACTAATGAAAAACTGTTTTTT. This chain connects TRBV5-8 to TRBJ1-4; possible D gene TRBD1, 5 bases. Trimming shortened V by 2 bases and J by 0 bases, and 8 bases separated the two germline ends. Looked up from germline, CDR1 is SGHTS and CDR2 is YDEGEE. The length of the CDR3 is 15 residues.

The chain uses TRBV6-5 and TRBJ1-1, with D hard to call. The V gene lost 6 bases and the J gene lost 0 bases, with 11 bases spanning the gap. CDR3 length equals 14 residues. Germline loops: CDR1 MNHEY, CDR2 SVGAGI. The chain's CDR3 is CASRTEVLNTEAFF. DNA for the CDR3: TGTGCCAGCAGAACAGAAGTACTGAACACTGAAGCTTTCTTT.

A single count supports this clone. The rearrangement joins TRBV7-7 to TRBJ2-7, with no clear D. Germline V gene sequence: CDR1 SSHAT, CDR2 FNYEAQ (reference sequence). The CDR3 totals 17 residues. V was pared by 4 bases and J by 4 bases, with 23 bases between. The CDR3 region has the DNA TGTGCCAGCAGCTACGCCTCACAAAATTTCCCCAAATACGAGCAGTACTTC. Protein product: CASSYASQNFPKYEQYF.

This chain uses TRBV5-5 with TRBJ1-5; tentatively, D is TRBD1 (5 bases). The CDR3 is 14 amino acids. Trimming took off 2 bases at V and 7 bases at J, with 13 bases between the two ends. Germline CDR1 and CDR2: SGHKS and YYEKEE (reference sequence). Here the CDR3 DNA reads TGTGCCAGCAGCTTTATGGGGGAGGGACAGCCCCAGCATTTT. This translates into CASSFMGEGQPQHF.